This T cell receptor (beta chain) was retrieved from a study of T cell repertoires in cytomegalovirus infection. TCRdb analysed the reads with MiXCR anew, one entry per CDR3 protein. The data show 350,000 to 400,000 distinct CDR3 sequences, about 32% seen once. As to this clonotype: Antigen specificity is unknown.

Germline CDR1 is MNHNY and CDR2 is SVGAGI (reference sequence). V gave up 2 bases and J gave up 6 bases; unmatched junction bases: 8. This CDR3 is 16 amino acids long. The J gene is TRBJ2-7, the V gene TRBV6-6; TRBD2 agrees at 12 bases. The sequenced sample was cultured PBMCs, obtained from culture after CMV antigen stimulation. This receptor was identified in a human donor in good health (CMV status not recorded). Some clones in this sample may be carry-over from other donors' samples. The CDR3 DNA is TGTGCCAGCAGTTACGTACTAGCGGGAGGATTTGGCGAGCAGTACTTC. It translates to CASSYVLAGGFGEQYF.